One and the same sample provided the 17 T cell receptor beta chains below, sequenced in a study of shared clonotypes between healthy human individuals. TCRdb's copy holds only in-frame clones and misses some; the assay was immunoSEQ multiplex PCR. The sample consists of approximately 470,000 clones, 81% of them appearing once. The sample consisted of PBMCs. The receptors stem from a woman aged 40 to 50 in good health. Some clones in this sample may be carry-over from other donors' samples.

This clone was detected only once. The rearrangement joins TRBV21-1 to TRBJ1-2; the table gives TRBD1 as D, unverified against the DNA. TRBV21-1 is a recognized pseudogene. CDR3 size: 15 residues. CDR3 bases: TGTGCCAGCAGCAAACTGGACAGGGTGGAGTATGGCTACACCTTC. It specifies CASSKLDRVEYGYTF.

The chain joins TRBV6-1 to TRBJ2-1, with 11 nucleotides matching TRBD1. Per the germline V gene, CDR1 is MNHNS and CDR2 is SASEGT. The CDR3 runs 15 residues. The V and J ends lost 3 bases and 10 bases, in that order; junction bases with no gene match: 8. The CDR3 DNA follows: TGTGCCAGCAGTGATGGGGACAGGGGGTATCGAGAGCAGTTCTTC. This gives the protein CASSDGDRGYREQFF.

DNA of the CDR3: TGTGCCAGCAGTTTAGGGCACCACCTGATCCTCTCTGGAAACACCATATATTTT. Translation gives CASSLGHHLILSGNTIYF. V gene TRBV27 combines with J gene TRBJ1-3; D not certain. This CDR3 has 18 amino acids. CDR1 and CDR2 (germline): MNHEY, SMNVEV (reference sequence). Deletions cut 2 bases from V and 0 bases from J, with 17 bases between.

A note on this clone: Given a far larger clone just one base away, this is likely a sequencing read error. J is TRBJ1-4 and V is TRBV7-9, with D perhaps matching TRBD1 (6 bases). Germline V gene sequence: CDR1 SEHNR, CDR2 FQNEAQ (reference sequence). The CDR3 is 15 amino acids. The CDR3 coding sequence is TGTGCCGGCAGCTTAGTAGGGCAGGGGAATGAAAAACTGTTTTTT. This encodes CAGSLVGQGNEKLFF.

The chain recombines TRBV28 with TRBJ2-6, with 8 bases matching TRBD1. The V gene end was trimmed by 7 bases and the J gene end by 3 bases; junction bases not matched to a gene: 8. This CDR3 region has 16 residues. The germline gives CDR1 MDHEN, CDR2 SYDVKM. CDR3 sequence: CASKRQGAFGANVLTF. The CDR3 DNA reads as TGTGCCAGCAAAAGGCAGGGGGCATTTGGGGCCAACGTCCTGACTTTC.

The chain has TRBV16 and TRBJ1-5; a weak D match, TRBD1 (6 bases). Trimming took 3 bases from V and 3 from J, leaving 18 bases between them. Germline-derived CDR1 and CDR2 are KGHSY and FQNENV. This CDR3 comprises 17 residues. The CDR3 nucleotides read TGTGCCAGCAGCCAGTTGAAGGGGGGGGGACTCAATCAGCCCCAGCATTTT. It specifies CASSQLKGGGLNQPQHF.

V and J are TRBV7-2 and TRBJ2-7; D remains unclear. V lost 2 bases to trimming and J lost 0 bases, with 5 bases between them. The CDR3 has 13 amino acids. Germline V gene lookup returns CDR1 SGHTA and CDR2 FQGNSA. CDR3 nucleotide sequence: TGTGCCAGCAGCTTAAAGGTCTCCTACGAGCAGTACTTC. This translates into CASSLKVSYEQYF.

The chain joins TRBV30 to TRBJ2-7, with D hard to call. The germline V and J ends were trimmed by 0 bases and 0 bases, with 6 bases remaining between them. The CDR3 spans 13 residues. Germline V CDR1 and CDR2: GTSNPN, SVGIG (reference sequence). CDR3 in DNA: TGTGCCTGGAGTGTTGAGAGCTCCTACGAGCAGTACTTC. Its protein product is CAWSVESSYEQYF.

This chain links TRBV27 with TRBJ2-5; D gene ambiguous. Per the germline V gene, CDR1 is MNHEY and CDR2 is SMNVEV (reference sequence). The CDR3 totals 14 residues. V lost 4 bases, J lost 3 bases, and 12 bases lay in between. In DNA, the CDR3 is TGTGCCAGCAGTTACCTCCAAGATAAAGAGACCCAGTACTTC. This translates into CASSYLQDKETQYF.

Note on this clone: A far larger clone is one nucleotide away, so this likely arose from a read error. The gene calls are TRBV10-1 and TRBJ2-5; 8 positions agree with TRBD2. This CDR3 is built from 12 residues. Per germline, CDR1 WNHNN and CDR2 SYGVQD (reference sequence). The CDR3 DNA reads as TGCGCCAGCAGTGTGCGGGGGGAGAACCAGTACTTC. Amino acids: CASSVRGENQYF.

This clone showed up many times. This chain links TRBV7-2 with TRBJ2-2, with D possibly matching TRBD1 (7 bases). Germline loops: CDR1 SGHTA, CDR2 FQGNSA. This CDR3 is built from 15 residues. V lost 4 bases and J lost 5, with 14 bases in between. The CDR3 nucleotides read TGTGCCAGCAGCTCGCGGGACAGCTTGACCGGGGAGCTGTTTTTT. Amino acids: CASSSRDSLTGELFF.

The CDR3 spells CASSFGGTFPTDTQYF. CDR3 nucleotide sequence: TGCGCCAGCAGCTTTGGGGGGACGTTTCCCACAGATACGCAGTATTTT. The V and J genes are TRBV5-1 and TRBJ2-3, with D perhaps matching TRBD2 (6 bases). Germline V lookup: CDR1 SGHRS, CDR2 YFSETQ. CDR3 length: 16 residues. V gave up 2 bases and J gave up 2 bases, with 15 bases separating them.

The V and J genes are TRBV29-1 and TRBJ2-7; 11 bases are shared with TRBD1. V gave up 5 bases and J gave up 4 bases; unmatched junction bases: 7. CDR3 size: 14 residues. Germline values: CDR1 SQVTM, CDR2 ANQGSEA. CDR3 protein: CSVLPGQGGYEQYF. The CDR3 bases are TGCAGCGTTCTCCCGGGACAGGGGGGATACGAGCAGTACTTC.

The gene calls are TRBV7-9 and TRBJ1-4; D is ambiguous. This CDR3 is 15 amino acids long. V was cut by 11 bases and J by 8 bases, with 24 bases left in between. Germline V gene sequence: CDR1 SEHNR, CDR2 FQNEAQ (reference sequence). The CDR3 nucleotides read TGTGCCGGTCATCCCCTTAAGTTCTCTCAGGAAAAACTGTTTTTT. Encoded protein: CAGHPLKFSQEKLFF.

The CDR3 DNA sequence: TGTGCCGCCACGAGACAGGTGGACTATGGCTACACCTTC. This codes for CAATRQVDYGYTF. V is TRBV10-3 and J is TRBJ1-2; D may be TRBD1 (6 bases). Germline V gives CDR1 ENHRY, CDR2 SYGVKD. This CDR3 is built from 13 residues. V dropped 11 bases and J dropped 3 bases, with 16 bases sitting between them.

This clone was observed a single time. The chain is built from TRBV2 and TRBJ2-2, with 9 bases that match TRBD2. CDR1 and CDR2 (germline): SNHLY, FYNNEI. The CDR3 is 15 amino acids. V was pared by 6 bases and J by 5 bases, with 7 bases of the junction left unmatched. CDR3 sequence: CASRPLAGRTGELFF. CDR3 sequence (DNA): TGTGCCAGCAGACCTCTAGCGGGACGGACCGGGGAGCTGTTTTTT. The full variable domain, completed using reference TRBV2 and TRBJ2-2, is EPEVTQTPSHQVTQMGQEVILRCVPISNHLYFYWYRQILGQKVEFLVSFYNNEISEKSEIFDDQFSVERPDGSNFTLKIRSTKLEDSAMYFCASRPLAGRTGELFFGEGSRLTVL.

This clone has just a few counts. The rearrangement links TRBV5-1 to TRBJ1-1; perhaps TRBD1 as D (5 bases). Germline CDR1 and CDR2: SGHRS and YFSETQ. CDR3 length: 14 residues. Trimming cost V 2 bases and J 5 bases, with 13 bases left between them. The DNA of the CDR3 is TGCGCCAGCAGCTTTACCCAGGGCATAACTGAAGCTTTCTTT. This codes for CASSFTQGITEAFF.